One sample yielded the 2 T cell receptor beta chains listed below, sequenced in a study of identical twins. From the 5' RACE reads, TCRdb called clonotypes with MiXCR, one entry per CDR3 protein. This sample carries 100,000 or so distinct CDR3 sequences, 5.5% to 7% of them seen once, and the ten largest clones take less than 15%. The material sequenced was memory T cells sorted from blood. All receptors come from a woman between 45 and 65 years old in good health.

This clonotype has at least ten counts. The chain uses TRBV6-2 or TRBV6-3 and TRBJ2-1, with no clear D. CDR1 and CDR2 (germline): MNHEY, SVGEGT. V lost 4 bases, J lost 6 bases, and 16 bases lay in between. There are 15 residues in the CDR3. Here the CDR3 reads CASSFSLEGTNEQFF. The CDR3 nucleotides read TGTGCCAGCAGTTTCAGTCTTGAAGGCACCAATGAGCAGTTCTTC.

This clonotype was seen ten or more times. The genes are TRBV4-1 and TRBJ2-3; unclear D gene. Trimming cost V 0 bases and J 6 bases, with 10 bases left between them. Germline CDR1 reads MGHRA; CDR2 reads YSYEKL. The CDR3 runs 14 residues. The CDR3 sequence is CASSQEKAYDTQYF. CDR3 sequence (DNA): TGCGCCAGCAGCCAAGAAAAGGCCTACGATACGCAGTATTTT.